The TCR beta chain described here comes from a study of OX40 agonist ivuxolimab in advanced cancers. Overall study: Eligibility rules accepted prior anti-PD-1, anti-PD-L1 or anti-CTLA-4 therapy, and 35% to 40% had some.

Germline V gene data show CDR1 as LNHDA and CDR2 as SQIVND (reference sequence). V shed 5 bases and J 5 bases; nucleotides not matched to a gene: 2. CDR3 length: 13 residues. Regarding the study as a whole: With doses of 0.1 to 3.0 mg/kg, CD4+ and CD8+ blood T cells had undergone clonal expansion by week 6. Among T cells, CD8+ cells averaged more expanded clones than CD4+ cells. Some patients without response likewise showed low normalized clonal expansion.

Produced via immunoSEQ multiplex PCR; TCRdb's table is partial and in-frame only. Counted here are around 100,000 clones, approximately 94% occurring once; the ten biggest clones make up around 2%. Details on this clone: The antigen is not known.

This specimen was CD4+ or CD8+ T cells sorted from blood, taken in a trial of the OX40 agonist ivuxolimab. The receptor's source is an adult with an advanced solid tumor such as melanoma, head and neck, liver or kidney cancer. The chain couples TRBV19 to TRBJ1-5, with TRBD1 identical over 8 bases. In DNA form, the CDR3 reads TGTGCCAGTAGTGGACAGGGTGATCAGCCCCAGCATTTT. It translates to CASSGQGDQPQHF.